The T cell receptor (beta chain) described here comes from a study of T cell changes during pregnancy in multiple sclerosis. CDR1 SGHVS and CDR2 FQNEAQ come from the germline V gene. V gave up 4 bases and J gave up 3 bases; unmatched junction bases: 17. This CDR3 comprises 19 residues. Here immunoSEQ multiplex PCR was the method, and the copy in TCRdb shows in-frame clones only, minus some. The sample has some 64,000 clones, around 90% seen once. The chain has TRBV7-8 and TRBJ2-1; the match to TRBD2 covers 8 bases. The TCR was taken from a female donor in good health, enrolled as a control in a pregnancy study. The sample consisted of peripheral blood, taken in the first trimester of pregnancy. The CDR3 region is CASSSIGTTSGGIYNEQFF. CDR3 in DNA: TGTGCCAGCAGCTCCATAGGGACTACCTCGGGGGGGATCTACAATGAGCAGTTCTTC.